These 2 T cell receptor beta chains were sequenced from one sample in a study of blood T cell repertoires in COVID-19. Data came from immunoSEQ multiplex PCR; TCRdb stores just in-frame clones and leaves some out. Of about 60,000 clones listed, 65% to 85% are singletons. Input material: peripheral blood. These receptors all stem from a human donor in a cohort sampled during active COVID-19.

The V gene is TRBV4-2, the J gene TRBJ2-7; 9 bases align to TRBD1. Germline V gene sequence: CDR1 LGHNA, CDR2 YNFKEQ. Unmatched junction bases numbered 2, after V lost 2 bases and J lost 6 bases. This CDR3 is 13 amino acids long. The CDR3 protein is CASSQLDRGEQYF. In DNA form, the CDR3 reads TGTGCCAGCAGCCAATTGGACAGGGGCGAGCAGTACTTC.

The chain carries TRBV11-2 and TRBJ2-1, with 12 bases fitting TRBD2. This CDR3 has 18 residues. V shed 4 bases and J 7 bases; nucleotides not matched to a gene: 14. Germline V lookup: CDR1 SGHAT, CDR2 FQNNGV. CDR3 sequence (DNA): TGTGCCAGCAGCTCCCCTTCCCGTCTAGCGGGAGGGACTAATGAGCAGTTCTTC. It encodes CASSSPSRLAGGTNEQFF.